This T cell receptor (beta chain) is from a study of PD-L1 blockade in urothelial cancer. Study overall: Bladder-origin urothelial cancer in males covered most of the roughly 29 patients. Study-level findings and limits: Patients who had durable benefit saw their tumor-associated blood clones expand more at 3 weeks.

Time point reported: peripheral blood 6 weeks after treatment start. Patients in the study were battling locally advanced or metastatic urothelial carcinoma. Spiking each PCR with synthetic TCR analog templates was performed. Profiling relied on immunoSEQ multiplex PCR, and the TCRdb table lists in-frame clones only, not all of them. The repertoire holds under 150,000 clones, roughly 90% seen once, with about 1.5% in the top ten. Comments on this clone: Antigen specificity is unknown.

This sample comprised PBMCs, obtained around atezolizumab (anti-PD-L1) treatment. This clonotype originated in a man in his fifties or sixties with urothelial cancer.

The CDR3 nucleotides read TGTGCCAGCAGTGAATGGGAATCCCAGGGGGCCCAGCATTTT. Translation gives CASSEWESQGAQHF. This chain uses TRBV25-1 with TRBJ1-5; 7 bases align to TRBD1. V shed 1 base, J shed 11 bases, and the junction held 8 bases outside the gene matches. The CDR3 spans 14 residues. Germline-derived CDR1 and CDR2 are MGHDK and SYGVNS. Full variable domain (remainder filled in from reference TRBV25-1 and TRBJ1-5): EADIYQTPRYLVIGTGKKITLECSQTMGHDKMYWYQQDPGMELHLIHYSYGVNSTEKGDLSSESTVSRIRTEHFPLTLESARPSHTSQYLCASSEWESQGAQHFGDGTRLSIL.